The T cell receptor (beta chain) under discussion was sequenced for a study of CD8+ T cells in alopecia areata. Study background: C3H/HeJ donors with spontaneous alopecia, roughly 6-12 months old, supplied skin grafts to approximately 7-11-week-old female C3H/HeJ mice.

CDR3 length: 15 amino acids. Germline-derived CDR1 and CDR2 are NSQYPW and LRSPGD (reference sequence). Concerning this clone: Its target is unknown. The gene names here belong to mouse. The read gets to within 4 residues of the CDR3 end, and the germline J gene fills in the rest.

The study, taken as a whole, reports: Relative to normal scalp, lesional scalp, especially alopecia totalis/universalis, showed higher clonality.

Extraction and reverse transcription of RNA yielded cDNA as the sequencing template. The data were produced by immunoSEQ multiplex PCR, yet TCRdb's version contains in-frame clones alone and is incomplete. The sample shows some 120,000 clones, none of them appearing just once. This TCR derives from a C3H/HeJ mouse with alopecia areata. Mice of this strain are of MHC haplotype H2-k. The chain joins TRBV1 to TRBJ1-1; 7 positions match TRBD1. Specimen: lesional skin. Partial CDR3 DNA: TGCACCTGCAGTGCAGATGGGAAGGGGGCGGGA. Its protein is CTCSADGKGAG. The CDR3 reads in full as CTCSADGKGAGEVFF.